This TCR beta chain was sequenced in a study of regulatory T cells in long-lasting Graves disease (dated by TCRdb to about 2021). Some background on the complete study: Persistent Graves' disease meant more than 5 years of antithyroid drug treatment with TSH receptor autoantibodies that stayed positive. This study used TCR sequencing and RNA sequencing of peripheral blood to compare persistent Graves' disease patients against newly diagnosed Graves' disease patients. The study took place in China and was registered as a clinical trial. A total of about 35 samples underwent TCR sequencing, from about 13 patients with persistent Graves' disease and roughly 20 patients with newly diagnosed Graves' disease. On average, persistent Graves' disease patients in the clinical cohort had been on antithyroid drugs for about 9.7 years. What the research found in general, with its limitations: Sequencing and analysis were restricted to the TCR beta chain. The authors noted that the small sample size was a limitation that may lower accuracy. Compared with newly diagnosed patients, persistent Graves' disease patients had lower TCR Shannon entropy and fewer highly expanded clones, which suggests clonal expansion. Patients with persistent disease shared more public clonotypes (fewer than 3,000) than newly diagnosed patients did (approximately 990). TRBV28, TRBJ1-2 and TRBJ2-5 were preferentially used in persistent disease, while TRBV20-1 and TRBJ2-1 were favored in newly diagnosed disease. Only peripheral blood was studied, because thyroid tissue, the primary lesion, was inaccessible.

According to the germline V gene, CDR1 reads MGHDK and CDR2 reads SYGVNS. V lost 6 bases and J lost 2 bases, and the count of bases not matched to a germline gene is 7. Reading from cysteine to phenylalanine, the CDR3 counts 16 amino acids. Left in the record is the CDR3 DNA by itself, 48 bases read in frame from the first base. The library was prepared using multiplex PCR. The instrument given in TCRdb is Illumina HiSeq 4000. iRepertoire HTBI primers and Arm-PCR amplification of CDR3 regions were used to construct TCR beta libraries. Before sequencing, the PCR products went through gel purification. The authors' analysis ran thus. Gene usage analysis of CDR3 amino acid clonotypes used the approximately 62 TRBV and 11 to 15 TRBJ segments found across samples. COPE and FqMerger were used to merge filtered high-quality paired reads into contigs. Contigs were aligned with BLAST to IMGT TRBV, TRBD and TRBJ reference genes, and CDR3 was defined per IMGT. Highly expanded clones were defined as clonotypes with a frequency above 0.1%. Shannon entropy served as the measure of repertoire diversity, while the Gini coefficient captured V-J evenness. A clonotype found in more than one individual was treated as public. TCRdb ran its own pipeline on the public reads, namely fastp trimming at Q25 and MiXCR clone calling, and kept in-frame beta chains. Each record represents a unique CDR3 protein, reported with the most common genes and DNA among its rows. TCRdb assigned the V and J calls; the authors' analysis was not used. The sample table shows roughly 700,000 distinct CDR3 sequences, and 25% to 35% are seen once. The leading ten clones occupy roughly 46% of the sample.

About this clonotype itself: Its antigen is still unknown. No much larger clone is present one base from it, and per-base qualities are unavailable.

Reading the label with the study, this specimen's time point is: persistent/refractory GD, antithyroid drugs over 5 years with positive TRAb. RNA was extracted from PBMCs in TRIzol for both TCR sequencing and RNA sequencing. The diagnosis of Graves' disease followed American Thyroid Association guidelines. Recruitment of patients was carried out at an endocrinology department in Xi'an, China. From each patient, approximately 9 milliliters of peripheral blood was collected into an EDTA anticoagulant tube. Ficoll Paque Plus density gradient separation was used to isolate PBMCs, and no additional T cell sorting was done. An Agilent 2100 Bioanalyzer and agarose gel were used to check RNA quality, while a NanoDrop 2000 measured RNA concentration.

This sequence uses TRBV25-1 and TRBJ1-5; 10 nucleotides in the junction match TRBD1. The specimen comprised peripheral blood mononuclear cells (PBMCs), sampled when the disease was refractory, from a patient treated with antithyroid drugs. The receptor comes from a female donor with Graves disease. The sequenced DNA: TGTGCCAGCAGGGGACAGGGGTCGGGGGGCAATCAGCCCCAGCATTTT. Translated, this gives CASRGQGSGGNQPQHF. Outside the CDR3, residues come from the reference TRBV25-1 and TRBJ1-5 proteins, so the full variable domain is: EADIYQTPRYLVIGTGKKITLECSQTMGHDKMYWYQQDPGMELHLIHYSYGVNSTEKGDLSSESTVSRIRTEHFPLTLESARPSHTSQYLCASRGQGSGGNQPQHFGDGTRLSIL.